The 30 T cell receptor beta chains presented below share a single source sample, sequenced in a study of technical replicates of blood from a handful of donors. Repertoires were generated with immunoSEQ multiplex PCR, while TCRdb's copy carries only in-frame clones and drops some. The sample lists around 92,000 clones; 95% were seen once. The specimen was T cells isolated from PBMCs. The receptors originated from a human donor in good health.

J is TRBJ2-7 and V is TRBV5-1; 11 positions match TRBD1. Looked up from germline, CDR1 is SGHRS and CDR2 is YFSETQ. This CDR3 is 15 amino acids long. J gave up 5 bases and V 4 bases, and 8 bases lay outside the gene matches. The CDR3 DNA sequence: TGCGCCAGCAGCCGACGGACAGGGGGCATCGACGAGCAGTACTTC. This encodes CASSRRTGGIDEQYF.

For the CDR3, the DNA is TGTGCCAGCAGTTACTCGACAGGATACGAGCAGTACTTC. It translates to CASSYSTGYEQYF. V and J are TRBV6-5 and TRBJ2-7, with TRBD1 as a possible D gene (6 bases). With 0 bases removed from V and 4 bases from J, the gap between germline ends came to 7 bases. The CDR3 is 13 amino acids. CDR1 is MNHEY and CDR2 is SVGAGI in the germline V gene.

The rearrangement uses TRBV20-1 and TRBJ1-2; D remains unclear. With 4 bases removed from V and 4 bases from J, the gap between germline ends came to 7 bases. The CDR3 consists of 11 residues. The germline gives CDR1 DFQATT, CDR2 SNEGSKA (reference sequence). The CDR3 region has the DNA TGCAGTGCTATCGGGTCCTATGGCTACACCTTC. The encoded protein is CSAIGSYGYTF.

The chain is built from TRBV5-1 and TRBJ2-1, with 13 bases identical to TRBD2. Looked up from germline, CDR1 is SGHRS and CDR2 is YFSETQ. V shed 5 bases and J 2 bases; nucleotides not matched to a gene: 1. CDR3 length equals 15 residues. The CDR3 loop is CASRGTSGAYNEQFF. CDR3 DNA: TGCGCCAGCAGAGGGACTAGCGGGGCCTACAATGAGCAGTTCTTC.

The chain employs TRBV4-1 and TRBJ2-4; 11 bases line up with TRBD2. The CDR3 consists of 17 residues. V lost 3 bases and J lost 0; bases outside the gene matches: 4. Germline V gene sequence: CDR1 MGHRA, CDR2 YSYEKL. The CDR3 sequence is CASSHLGLAEAKNIQYF. The CDR3 DNA reads TGCGCCAGCAGCCACTTGGGACTAGCGGAAGCCAAAAACATTCAGTACTTC.

V is TRBV7-2 and J is TRBJ2-1, with TRBD1 matching over 8 bases. The CDR3 spans 12 residues. V was clipped by 1 base and J by 15 bases; unmatched bases: 5. Germline V gene lookup returns CDR1 SGHTA and CDR2 FQGNSA. Here the CDR3 DNA reads TGTGCCAGCAGCTTAGACAGGGGGGCCCCGTTCTTC. Encoded protein: CASSLDRGAPFF.

The genes are TRBV10-3 and TRBJ1-4; D unclear. Trimming took 0 bases from V and 8 from J, leaving 4 bases between them. CDR1 and CDR2 (germline): ENHRY, SYGVKD. The CDR3 is 12 amino acids. The CDR3 DNA reads TGTGCCATCAGTGAGTCTAGAGAAAAACTGTTTTTT. As protein: CAISESREKLFF.

This CDR3 reads CASSSRGGSYEQYF. In DNA, the CDR3 is TGTGCCAGCAGCTCCCGCGGGGGTTCCTACGAGCAGTACTTC. This rearrangement joins TRBV7-9 to TRBJ2-7; 7 bases are a match to TRBD2. Germline V gene data show CDR1 as SEHNR and CDR2 as FQNEAQ (reference sequence). Unmatched junction bases numbered 4, after V lost 4 bases and J lost 1 base. The CDR3 runs to 14 residues. Drawing the rest from reference TRBV7-9 and TRBJ2-7, the complete variable domain is DTGVSQNPRHKITKRGQNVTFRCDPISEHNRLYWYRQTLGQGPEFLTYFQNEAQLEKSRLLSDRFSAERPKGSFSTLEIQRTEQGDSAMYLCASSSRGGSYEQYFGPGTRLTVT.

The CDR3 sequence is CASRPGQGLDTEAFF. In DNA form, the CDR3 reads TGTGCCAGCAGACCTGGACAGGGATTGGACACTGAAGCTTTCTTT. The V and J genes are TRBV28 and TRBJ1-1; TRBD1 agrees at 8 bases. CDR1 is MDHEN and CDR2 is SYDVKM in the germline V gene. The CDR3 contains 15 residues. The V gene end was trimmed by 6 bases and the J gene end by 3 bases; junction bases not matched to a gene: 9. Looking up the rest from reference TRBV28 and TRBJ1-1 gives the full variable domain: DVKVTQSSRYLVKRTGEKVFLECVQDMDHENMFWYRQDPGLGLRLIYFSYDVKMKEKGDIPEGYSVSREKKERFSLILESASTNQTSMYLCASRPGQGLDTEAFFGQGTRLTVV.

V and J are TRBV11-3 and TRBJ2-5; 10 bases map to TRBD2. V dropped 1 base and J dropped 1; count of bases not matched to a gene: 6. Germline V lookup: CDR1 SGHNT, CDR2 YENEEA. The CDR3 is 17 residues long. The CDR3: CASSLGRLAGVQETQYF. The CDR3 DNA sequence: TGTGCCAGCAGCTTAGGGCGCCTAGCGGGGGTCCAAGAGACCCAGTACTTC.

This sequence joins TRBV2 and TRBJ2-5; D unclear. Germline values: CDR1 SNHLY, CDR2 FYNNEI. The CDR3 length is 12 residues. Trimming removed 1 base from V and 4 bases from J, with 4 bases in between. The CDR3 protein is CASSEGGETQYF. In nucleotides, the CDR3 is TGTGCCAGCAGTGAAGGAGGAGAGACCCAGTACTTC.

This clone was seen a single time. The rearrangement links TRBV11-1 to TRBJ2-3; 13 bases fit TRBD2. The trim removed 5 bases at V and 5 bases at J, leaving 10 bases unmatched. From germline, CDR1 is SGHAT and CDR2 FQDESV (reference sequence). CDR3 length: 17 residues. The CDR3 bases are TGTGCCAGCAGCCTCACTAGCGGGGGGGCCTTTGTAGATACGCAGTATTTT. This translates into CASSLTSGGAFVDTQYF.

The chain is built from TRBV19 and TRBJ2-7, with D unresolved. The V gene lost 5 bases and the J gene lost 3 bases, with 8 bases spanning the gap. The CDR3 runs to 12 residues. The germline V gene encodes CDR1 LNHDA and CDR2 SQIVND (reference sequence). CDR3 nucleotides: TGTGCCAGTAGTTCCCGGAGCTACGAGCAGTACTTC. This codes for CASSSRSYEQYF.

This clone was seen just once. The rearrangement uses TRBV6-6 and TRBJ1-1, with a possible D match to TRBD1 (6 bases). Trimming left V 0 bases short and J 8 bases short, with 10 bases between. This CDR3 spans 13 amino acids. In germline, CDR1 is MNHNY, CDR2 SVGAGI (reference sequence). CDR3 DNA: TGTGCCAGCAGTTACTCCGGACAGCAGGAAGCTTTCTTT. This sequence encodes CASSYSGQQEAFF.

This chain joins TRBV2 and TRBJ1-1; 8 bases are shared with TRBD1. V trimming: 6 bases; J trimming: 5 bases; junction bases outside the gene matches: 8. Germline lookup yields CDR1 SNHLY and CDR2 FYNNEI. This CDR3 is built from 14 residues. The CDR3 bases are TGTGCCAGCAGAGTAGACAGGGGCAGAACTGAAGCTTTCTTT. As protein: CASRVDRGRTEAFF.

The sample holds one count of this clone. The chain carries TRBV29-1 and TRBJ1-1; 7 bases align to TRBD1. Looked up from germline, CDR1 is SQVTM and CDR2 is ANQGSEA. The CDR3 has 13 residues. The junction had 6 bases not matched to a gene; V was cut back by 8 bases and J by 0 bases. CDR3 in DNA: TGCAGCTTCGACAGGGCCCTGAACACTGAAGCTTTCTTT. This gives the protein CSFDRALNTEAFF.

The chain links TRBV4-1 to TRBJ2-1; no clear D gene. In germline, CDR1 is MGHRA, CDR2 YSYEKL. V was pared by 1 base and J by 4 bases, with 5 bases between. CDR3 length: 13 amino acids. As DNA, the CDR3 is TGCGCCAGCAGCCAAGGACTGTACAATGAGCAGTTCTTC. Protein: CASSQGLYNEQFF.

The genes are TRBV4-1 and TRBJ2-3; 7 nucleotides align to TRBD1. CDR3 size: 19 residues. CDR1 and CDR2 (germline): MGHRA, YSYEKL. After removal of 3 bases from V and 0 bases from J, the junction contained 15 bases not matched to a gene. The DNA of the CDR3 is TGCGCCAGCAGCCATCCCTATGGGGACAGTCATACTAGCACAGATACGCAGTATTTT. This codes for CASSHPYGDSHTSTDTQYF.

This chain uses TRBV11-2 with TRBJ1-5; 7 bases align to TRBD1. Germline CDR1 is SGHAT and CDR2 is FQNNGV. The CDR3 runs to 15 residues. V was clipped by 4 bases and J by 5 bases; unmatched bases: 8. CDR3 region: CASSSSTGLDQPQHF. The CDR3 DNA reads TGTGCCAGCAGCTCTTCGACAGGGCTGGATCAGCCCCAGCATTTT. Drawing the rest from reference TRBV11-2 and TRBJ1-5, the complete variable domain is EAGVAQSPRYKIIEKRQSVAFWCNPISGHATLYWYQQILGQGPKLLIQFQNNGVVDDSQLPKDRFSAERLKGVDSTLKIQPAKLEDSAVYLCASSSSTGLDQPQHFGDGTRLSIL.

The chain is built from TRBV25-1 and TRBJ2-7; 9 nucleotides match TRBD2. The V gene end was trimmed by 3 bases and the J gene end by 3 bases; junction bases not matched to a gene: 9. The germline CDR1 and CDR2 sequences are MGHDK and SYGVNS. This CDR3 region has 16 residues. CDR3 region: CASSEVGLARVYEQYF. CDR3 nucleotide sequence: TGTGCCAGCAGTGAGGTCGGACTAGCGAGGGTCTACGAGCAGTACTTC.

The CDR3 DNA reads as TGTGCCAGCAGCGGACTCCCAAACTATGGCTACACCTTC. Amino acid sequence: CASSGLPNYGYTF. V is TRBV28 and J is TRBJ1-2, with D uncertain. V was shortened by 6 bases and J by 2 bases, with 10 bases between the two germline ends. The germline V gene has CDR1 MDHEN and CDR2 SYDVKM. This CDR3 contains 13 residues.

The chain has TRBV6-1 and TRBJ1-1; maybe TRBD1 (6 bases). V was clipped by 4 bases and J by 4 bases, with 13 bases between them. There are 14 residues in the CDR3. Germline V lookup: CDR1 MNHNS, CDR2 SASEGT. The CDR3 nucleotides read TGTGCCAGCAGTGGACAGGCCCCGGTCACTGAAGCTTTCTTT. It specifies CASSGQAPVTEAFF.

This chain uses TRBV7-2 with TRBJ2-3, with TRBD1 as a possible D gene (6 bases). CDR3 length: 14 residues. V lost 6 bases to trimming and J lost 2 bases, with 12 bases between them. Per the germline V gene, CDR1 is SGHTA and CDR2 is FQGNSA. CDR3 sequence (DNA): TGTGCCAGCAGGTGGGACACGTACACAGATACGCAGTATTTT. It encodes CASRWDTYTDTQYF.

The V and J genes are TRBV28 and TRBJ1-2; 8 bases map to TRBD1. From germline, CDR1 is MDHEN and CDR2 SYDVKM. The V and J ends lost 3 bases and 8 bases, in that order; junction bases with no gene match: 11. This CDR3 is 15 amino acids long. CDR3 residues: CASSFHRGTPSGYTF. CDR3 DNA sequence: TGTGCCAGCAGTTTCCACAGGGGGACTCCCTCAGGCTACACCTTC.

This chain joins TRBV14 and TRBJ2-3; 7 bases fit TRBD2. V shed 1 base and J 3 bases; nucleotides not matched to a gene: 4. In germline, CDR1 is SGHDN, CDR2 FVKESK. The CDR3 is 15 amino acids. The CDR3 DNA sequence: TGTGCCAGCAGCCAAGCGGGAGGAGGAACAGATACGCAGTATTTT. Its translation: CASSQAGGGTDTQYF.

This clone was picked up one time. The rearrangement joins TRBV6-6 to TRBJ2-5; TRBD2 agrees at 8 bases. The CDR3 is made up of 14 amino acids. Trimming took 6 bases from V and 2 from J; bases not matched to a gene: 5. The germline gives CDR1 MNHNY, CDR2 SVGAGI (reference sequence). CDR3 coding DNA: TGTGCCAGCAGGTCCACTAGCGGACAAGAGACCCAGTACTTC. The encoded protein is CASRSTSGQETQYF.

This rearrangement joins TRBV7-9 to TRBJ1-3; no definite D call. This CDR3 is built from 14 residues. The V and J ends lost 1 base and 8 bases respectively, with 12 bases between them. Germline V gene sequence: CDR1 SEHNR, CDR2 FQNEAQ (reference sequence). The CDR3 DNA is TGTGCCAGCAGCTTAGAAGCCGGTATCGACACCATATATTTT. Its translation is CASSLEAGIDTIYF.

As regards this clone: The same CDR3 arises from other DNA sequences in this sample as well. The rearrangement links TRBV27 to TRBJ2-3; D is uncertain. Germline CDR1 is MNHEY and CDR2 is SMNVEV (reference sequence). Trimming removed 6 bases at V and 0 bases at J, with 7 bases between. The CDR3 contains 13 residues. The CDR3 nucleotides are TGTGCCAGCAGGCGGAGTAGCACAGATACGCAGTATTTT. This codes for CASRRSSTDTQYF.

The chain couples TRBV5-1 to TRBJ2-2; no clear D. Germline V gene data show CDR1 as SGHRS and CDR2 as YFSETQ. CDR3 length: 14 residues. The V gene lost 1 base and the J gene lost 5 bases, with 9 bases spanning the gap. CDR3 bases: TGCGCCAGCAGCTTGCTGGAGCCTACCGGGGAGCTGTTTTTT. Translated, it gives CASSLLEPTGELFF. The variable domain in full, completed from reference TRBV5-1 and TRBJ2-2, reads KAGVTQTPRYLIKTRGQQVTLSCSPISGHRSVSWYQQTPGQGLQFLFEYFSETQRNKGNFPGRFSGRQFSNSRSEMNVSTLELGDSALYLCASSLLEPTGELFFGEGSRLTVL.

The chain is built from TRBV11-2 and TRBJ2-7; 8 bases align to TRBD1. V shed 5 bases, J shed 4 bases, and the junction held 10 bases outside the gene matches. The germline CDR1 and CDR2 sequences are SGHAT and FQNNGV. This CDR3 has 15 residues. The CDR3 protein is CASSIGTGSLYEQYF. Written as DNA, the CDR3 is TGTGCCAGCAGCATCGGGACAGGATCTTTGTACGAGCAGTACTTC.